One and the same sample provided the 5 T cell receptor beta chains below, sequenced in a study of T cells in Graves' hyperthyroidism and ophthalmopathy. Amplified TCR beta CDR3 regions came from RNA transcripts. The TCR CDR3 first-round RT-PCR relied on the HTBI primer set. TCRdb re-analysed the multiplex PCR reads in MiXCR, keeping a single row per CDR3 protein. The top ten clones hold about 29% of a sample with around 200,000 distinct CDR3 sequences, 15% to 20% of them seen once. The material sequenced was blood. The receptor set was obtained from a woman aged 50 to 60 with Graves' hyperthyroidism.

At least ten counts were recorded for this clonotype. The gene calls are TRBV5-5 and TRBJ2-1, with 7 bases lining up with TRBD2. V was clipped by 4 bases and J by 15 bases; unmatched bases: 10. CDR1 is SGHKS, CDR2 YYEKEE, per germline (reference sequence). This CDR3 contains 12 residues. Here the CDR3 DNA reads TGTGCCAGCAGCGGGGATAGCGGGCGCATGTTCTTC. It translates to CASSGDSGRMFF.

This clonotype has only a few counts. It may be a read error: a sequence one base away is much more abundant. J is TRBJ2-1 and V is TRBV12-3 or TRBV12-4; TRBD2 matches 7 bases. V trimming: 8 bases; J trimming: 3 bases; junction bases outside the gene matches: 4. This CDR3 comprises 13 residues. CDR3 in amino acids: CASRGEGYNEQFF. The CDR3 DNA reads as TGTGCCAGCCGGGGGGAGGGCTACAATGAGCAGTTCTTC.

This clonotype was observed a few times. The V call is TRBV28, the J call TRBJ1-6; TRBD1 might be the D (6 bases). The V end was cut by 5 bases, the J end by 10 bases, with 24 bases between. This CDR3 contains 17 residues. Germline CDR1 is MDHEN and CDR2 is SYDVKM. CDR3 loop: CASSPLQRGAYISPLHF. The CDR3 coding sequence is TGTGCCAGCAGTCCCCTACAGCGGGGGGCCTATATATCACCCCTCCACTTT.

This clonotype was seen at least ten times. This sequence joins TRBV28 and TRBJ2-3; TRBD1 is a possible D gene (7 bases). Germline V gives CDR1 MDHEN, CDR2 SYDVKM. V was trimmed by 3 bases and J by 4 bases, leaving 23 bases between them. The CDR3 contains 18 residues. CDR3 sequence (DNA): TGTGCCAGCAGTTTGAGCAGGAGGGGACAGATTGGGCCAGATACGCAGTATTTT. As protein: CASSLSRRGQIGPDTQYF.

This clonotype has at least ten counts. The V call is TRBV2, the J call TRBJ2-6, with 9 positions matching TRBD1. The CDR3 spans 17 residues. The germline gives CDR1 SNHLY, CDR2 FYNNEI. J gave up 0 bases and V 4 bases, and 4 bases lay outside the gene matches. As DNA, the CDR3 is TGTGCCAGCAGTGCCGGGACAGGGACCTCTGGGGCCAACGTCCTGACTTTC. Protein product: CASSAGTGTSGANVLTF.